This T cell receptor (beta chain) was sequenced in a study of radiotherapy plus CTLA-4 blockade in lung cancer. Profiling relied on immunoSEQ multiplex PCR, and the TCRdb table lists in-frame clones only, not all of them. The sample lists about 45,000 clones, around 76% occurring once. Trimming removed 4 bases from V and 2 bases from J, with 12 bases in between. Germline CDR1 SNHLY, CDR2 FYNNEI. The CDR3 has 15 amino acids. V usage is TRBV2 and J usage is TRBJ1-3, with D possibly being TRBD1 (6 bases). Sequences were derived from peripheral blood, sampled from a patient treated with radiotherapy plus ipilimumab. The TCR was taken from a human donor with non-small cell lung cancer who had stable disease on radiotherapy plus ipilimumab. CDR3 residues: CASSALGGAGNTIYF. The CDR3 coding sequence is TGTGCCAGCAGTGCCTTAGGGGGGGCTGGAAACACCATATATTTT.